The rows below give T cell receptor beta chains drawn from one sample of a study of blood T cell repertoires in COVID-19. Here immunoSEQ multiplex PCR was the method, and the copy in TCRdb shows in-frame clones only, minus some. The profile shows under 350,000 clones, approximately 85% of them singletons. The sequenced sample was peripheral blood. These receptors were taken from an older woman with acute or convalescent COVID-19. The CDR3 runs from the conserved cysteine through the conserved F or W. The D gene is left open where the match is weak. Size is stated for part of the rows, as once, few or many counts, or as a class when the clone is expanded.

j_call,clone_size,v_call,d_call,cdr3_nt,cdr3_aa
TRBJ2-5,.,TRBV7-2,.,TGTGCCAGCAGCATAAGCGGAGTCCAAGAGACCCAGTACTTC,CASSISGVQETQYF
TRBJ2-3,once,TRBV12-3/TRBV12-4,.,TGTGCCAGCAGTTTAGCGAGATCTTATACGCAGTATTTT,CASSLARSYTQYF
TRBJ2-3,.,TRBV6-4,.,TGTGCCAGCGGGGCAGGTCACACAGATACGCAGTATTTT,CASGAGHTDTQYF
TRBJ2-7,.,TRBV20-1,.,TGCAGTGCTAGTCCGGGGTGGGAGCAGTACTTC,CSASPGWEQYF
TRBJ1-3,.,TRBV7-8,TRBD1,TGTGCCAGCAGCTTAGTTGGACAGGGGGCGAACACCATATATTTT,CASSLVGQGANTIYF
TRBJ1-2,.,TRBV13,.,TGTGCCAGCAGCTTAGGGCAGGATGGCTACACCTTC,CASSLGQDGYTF
TRBJ1-1,.,TRBV7-9,TRBD1,TGTGCCAGCAGCTTATTGACAGGGGGGAGGGTCACTGAAGCTTTCTTT,CASSLLTGGRVTEAFF
TRBJ2-7,.,TRBV10-2,.,TGCGCCAGCAGTGAGTCGGCAGGGGGGTACGAGCAGTACTTC,CASSESAGGYEQYF
TRBJ2-1,.,TRBV5-1,TRBD1,TGCGCCAGCAGCTTAATACCGGGACAGGGGGCTAATGAGCAGTTCTTC,CASSLIPGQGANEQFF
TRBJ2-2,few,TRBV6-4,.,TGTGCCAGCAGTGAATCGAGCACCGGGGAGCTGTTTTTT,CASSESSTGELFF
TRBJ2-1,.,TRBV5-4,TRBD1,TGTGCCAGCAGCTTCGGACAGGGGGCGACTGGAAATGAGCAGTTCTTC,CASSFGQGATGNEQFF
TRBJ2-7,.,TRBV19,TRBD2,TGTGCCAGTAAAGGGGAGGGGTACGAGCAGTACTTC,CASKGEGYEQYF
TRBJ2-3,.,TRBV11-2,TRBD2,TGTGCCAGCAGCTTGTCACTAGCGGGGGCAGATACGCAGTATTTT,CASSLSLAGADTQYF
TRBJ1-2,.,TRBV5-6,.,TGTGCCAGCAGCTTGCCAACTAACTATGGCTACACCTTC,CASSLPTNYGYTF
TRBJ1-4,.,TRBV7-9,.,TGTGCCAGCAGCTTATCCAGGGTGATGAATGAAAAACTGTTTTTT,CASSLSRVMNEKLFF
TRBJ2-3,many,TRBV2,TRBD2,TGTGCCAGCAGTGAACTAGCGGGGGCGACGCAGTATTTT,CASSELAGATQYF
TRBJ2-5,.,TRBV7-2,TRBD2,TGTGCCAGCAGCTTAACTTCCGGGACTAGAGGAGAGACCCAGTACTTC,CASSLTSGTRGETQYF
TRBJ1-2,.,TRBV19,.,TGTGCCAGTAGTAGCGGGACCCGCTGGACCCGCTCTTATGGCTACACCTTC,CASSSGTRWTRSYGYTF
TRBJ1-1,.,TRBV3-1/TRBV3-2,.,TGTGCCAGCAGCCAGTCGAAGGGGGAGGCTTTCTTT,CASSQSKGEAFF
TRBJ1-1,.,TRBV6-5,TRBD1,TGTGCCAGCAGCCGATCCCCCGGGACAGGGTCAGCTTTCTTT,CASSRSPGTGSAFF
TRBJ2-6,.,TRBV5-1,TRBD1,TGCGCCAGCAGCTTGGCGGCGACAGGGAGCTCTGGGGCCAACGTCCTGACTTTC,CASSLAATGSSGANVLTF
TRBJ1-5,.,TRBV19,.,TGTGCCGCTTCCCGGGGTTTCGGACAGCCCCAGCATTTT,CAASRGFGQPQHF
TRBJ1-2,few,TRBV6-2/TRBV6-3,.,TGTGCCAGCAGCCCCGACAGGCGGCACTACACCTTC,CASSPDRRHYTF
TRBJ1-5,many,TRBV5-5,.,TGTGCCAGCAGCTTGGCTGGGCGCAATCAGCCCCAGCATTTT,CASSLAGRNQPQHF
TRBJ2-1,.,TRBV3-1/TRBV3-2,TRBD1,TGTGCCAGCAGCCCACGCCCGACAGGGGCAAATGAGCAGTTCTTC,CASSPRPTGANEQFF
TRBJ2-2,few,TRBV5-1,TRBD1,TGCGCCAGCAGCTTCGGACAGGGCGGAGGGACCGGGGAGCTGTTTTTT,CASSFGQGGGTGELFF
TRBJ2-7,.,TRBV3-1/TRBV3-2,TRBD2,TGTGCCAGCAGCCAAGGACTAGCGGGGGGTGGCCTTTCCTACGAGCAGTACTTC,CASSQGLAGGGLSYEQYF
TRBJ1-4,.,TRBV30,.,TGTGCCGGGCGGATTCTCAGCGGCGGAAAACTGTTTTTT,CAGRILSGGKLFF
TRBJ1-2,.,TRBV9,TRBD1,TGTGCCAGCAGCACCGGGACAGAAAAAGTTTATGGCTACACCTTC,CASSTGTEKVYGYTF
TRBJ1-4,.,TRBV7-8,.,TGTGCCAGCAGCCGAGATGGACAGCAAAAACTGTTTTTT,CASSRDGQQKLFF
TRBJ1-1,.,TRBV3-1/TRBV3-2,.,TGTGCCAGCAGCCAAGAGGGGCGTGTGGCTTTCTTT,CASSQEGRVAFF